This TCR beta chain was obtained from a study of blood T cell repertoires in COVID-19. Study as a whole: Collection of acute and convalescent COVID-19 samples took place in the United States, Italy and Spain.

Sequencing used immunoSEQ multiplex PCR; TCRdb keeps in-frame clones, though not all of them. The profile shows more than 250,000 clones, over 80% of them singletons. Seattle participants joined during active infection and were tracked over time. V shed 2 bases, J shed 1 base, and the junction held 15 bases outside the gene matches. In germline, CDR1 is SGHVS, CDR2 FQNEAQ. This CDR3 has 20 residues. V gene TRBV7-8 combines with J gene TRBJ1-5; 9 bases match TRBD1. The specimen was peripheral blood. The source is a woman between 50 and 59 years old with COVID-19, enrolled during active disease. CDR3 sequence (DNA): TGTGCCAGCAGCTTAATTGTTGGAGCACAGGGGGCGCGGAGCAATCAGCCCCAGCATTTT. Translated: CASSLIVGAQGARSNQPQHF.